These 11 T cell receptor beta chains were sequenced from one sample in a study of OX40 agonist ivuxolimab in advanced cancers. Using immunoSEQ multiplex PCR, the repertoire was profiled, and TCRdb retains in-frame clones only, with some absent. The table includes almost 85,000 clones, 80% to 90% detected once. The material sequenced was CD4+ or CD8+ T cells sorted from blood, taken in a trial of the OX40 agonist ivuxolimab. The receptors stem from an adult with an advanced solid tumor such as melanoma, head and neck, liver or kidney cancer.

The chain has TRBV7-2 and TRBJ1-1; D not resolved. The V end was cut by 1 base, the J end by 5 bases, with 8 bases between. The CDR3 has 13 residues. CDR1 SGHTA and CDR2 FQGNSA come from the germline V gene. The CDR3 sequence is CASSLEGSTEAFF. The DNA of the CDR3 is TGTGCCAGCAGCTTAGAAGGGAGTACTGAAGCTTTCTTT.

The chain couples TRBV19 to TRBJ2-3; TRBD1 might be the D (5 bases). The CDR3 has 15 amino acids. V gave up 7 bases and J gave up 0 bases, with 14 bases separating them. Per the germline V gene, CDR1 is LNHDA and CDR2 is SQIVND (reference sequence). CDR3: CASKGWGTSTDTQYF. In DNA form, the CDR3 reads TGTGCCAGTAAGGGGTGGGGAACCAGCACAGATACGCAGTATTTT. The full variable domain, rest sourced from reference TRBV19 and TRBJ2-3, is DGGITQSPKYLFRKEGQNVTLSCEQNLNHDAMYWYRQDPGQGLRLIYYSQIVNDFQKGDIAEGYSVSREKKESFPLTVTSAQKNPTAFYLCASKGWGTSTDTQYFGPGTRLTVL.

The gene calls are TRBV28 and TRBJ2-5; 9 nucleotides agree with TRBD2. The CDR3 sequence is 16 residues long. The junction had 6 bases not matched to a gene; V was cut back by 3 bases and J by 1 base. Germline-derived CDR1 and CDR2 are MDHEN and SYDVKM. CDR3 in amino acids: CASSFGLAGSQETQYF. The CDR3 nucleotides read TGTGCCAGCAGTTTCGGGCTAGCGGGGTCCCAAGAGACCCAGTACTTC.

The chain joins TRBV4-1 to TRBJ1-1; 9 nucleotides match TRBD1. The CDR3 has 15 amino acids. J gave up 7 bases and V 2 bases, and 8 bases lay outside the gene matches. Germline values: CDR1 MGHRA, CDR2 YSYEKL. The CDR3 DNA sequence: TGCGCCAGCAGCCAAATCCCGGGACAGGGATTTGAAGCTTTCTTT. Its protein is CASSQIPGQGFEAFF.

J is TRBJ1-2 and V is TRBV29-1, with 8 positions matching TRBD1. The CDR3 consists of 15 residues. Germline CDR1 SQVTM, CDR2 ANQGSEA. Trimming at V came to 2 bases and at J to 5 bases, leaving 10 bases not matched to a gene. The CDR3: CSVEYAGQGGYGYTF. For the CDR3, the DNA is TGCAGCGTTGAATACGCTGGACAGGGAGGGTATGGCTACACCTTC.

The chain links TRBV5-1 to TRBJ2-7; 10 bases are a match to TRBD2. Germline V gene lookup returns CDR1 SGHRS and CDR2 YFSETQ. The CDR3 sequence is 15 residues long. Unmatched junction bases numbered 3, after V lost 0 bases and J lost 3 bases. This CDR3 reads CASSLGGTSDYEQYF. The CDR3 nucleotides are TGCGCCAGCAGCTTGGGCGGGACTAGCGACTACGAGCAGTACTTC.

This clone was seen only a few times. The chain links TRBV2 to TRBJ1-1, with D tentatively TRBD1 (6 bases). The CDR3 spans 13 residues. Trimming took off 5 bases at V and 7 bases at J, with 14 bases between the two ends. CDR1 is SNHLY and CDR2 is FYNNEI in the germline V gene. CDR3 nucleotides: TGTGCCAGCAGTCTGACAGAGGGGGGTGAAGCTTTCTTT. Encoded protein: CASSLTEGGEAFF.

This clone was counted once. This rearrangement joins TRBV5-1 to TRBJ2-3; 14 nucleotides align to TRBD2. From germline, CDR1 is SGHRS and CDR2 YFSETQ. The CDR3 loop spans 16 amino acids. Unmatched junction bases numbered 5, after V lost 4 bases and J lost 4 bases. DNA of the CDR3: TGCGCCAGCAGCACCGGACTAGCGGGAGGAGCAGATACGCAGTATTTT. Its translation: CASSTGLAGGADTQYF.

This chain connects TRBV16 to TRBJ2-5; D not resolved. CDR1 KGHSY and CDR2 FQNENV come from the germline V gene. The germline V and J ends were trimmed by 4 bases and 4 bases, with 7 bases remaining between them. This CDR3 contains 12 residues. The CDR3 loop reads CASSRQTETQYF. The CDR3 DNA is TGTGCCAGCAGCCGCCAGACAGAGACCCAGTACTTC.

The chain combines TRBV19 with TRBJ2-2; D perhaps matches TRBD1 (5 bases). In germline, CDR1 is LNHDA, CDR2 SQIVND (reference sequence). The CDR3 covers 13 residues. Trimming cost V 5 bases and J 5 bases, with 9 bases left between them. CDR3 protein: CASSATETGELFF. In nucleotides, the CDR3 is TGTGCCAGTAGTGCGACAGAAACCGGGGAGCTGTTTTTT.

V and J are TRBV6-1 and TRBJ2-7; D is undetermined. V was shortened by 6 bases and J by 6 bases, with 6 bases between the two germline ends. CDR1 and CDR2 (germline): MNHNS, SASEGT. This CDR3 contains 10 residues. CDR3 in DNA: TGTGCCAGCAGGAGCATCGAGCAGTACTTC. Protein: CASRSIEQYF.